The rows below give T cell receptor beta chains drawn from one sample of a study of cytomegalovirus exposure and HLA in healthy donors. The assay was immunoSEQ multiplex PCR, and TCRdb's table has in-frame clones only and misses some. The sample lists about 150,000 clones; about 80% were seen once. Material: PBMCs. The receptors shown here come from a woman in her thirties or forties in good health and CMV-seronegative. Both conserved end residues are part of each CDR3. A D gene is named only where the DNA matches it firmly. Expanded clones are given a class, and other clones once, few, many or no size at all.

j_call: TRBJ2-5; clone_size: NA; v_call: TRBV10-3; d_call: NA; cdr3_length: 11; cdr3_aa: CAIRTDETQYF; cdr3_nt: TGTGCCATCAGGACAGATGAGACCCAGTACTTC
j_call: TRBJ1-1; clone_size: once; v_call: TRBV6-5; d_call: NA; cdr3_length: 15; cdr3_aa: CASSYSNRPNTEAFF; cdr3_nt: TGTGCCAGCAGTTACTCGAACAGGCCGAACACTGAAGCTTTCTTT
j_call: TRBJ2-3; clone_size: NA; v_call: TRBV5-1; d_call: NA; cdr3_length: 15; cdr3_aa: CASSSRGQNTDTQYF; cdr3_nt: TGCGCCAGCAGCTCCCGCGGACAGAACACAGATACGCAGTATTTT
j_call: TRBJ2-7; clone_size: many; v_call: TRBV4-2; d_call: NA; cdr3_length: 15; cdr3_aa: CASSQEGASSYEQYF; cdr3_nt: TGTGCCAGCAGCCAAGAAGGAGCGAGCTCCTACGAGCAGTACTTC
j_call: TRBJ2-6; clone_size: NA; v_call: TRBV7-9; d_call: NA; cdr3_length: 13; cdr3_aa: CASTNSGANVLTF; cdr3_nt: TGTGCCAGCACCAACTCTGGGGCCAACGTCCTGACTTTC
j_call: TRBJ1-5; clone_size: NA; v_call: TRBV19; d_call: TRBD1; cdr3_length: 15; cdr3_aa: CASSISRGRWQPQHF; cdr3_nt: TGTGCCAGTAGTATATCCAGGGGGCGGTGGCAGCCCCAGCATTTT
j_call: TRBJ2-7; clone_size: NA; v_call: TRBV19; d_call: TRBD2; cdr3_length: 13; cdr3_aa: CASSASGSYEQYF; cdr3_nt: TGTGCCAGTAGTGCTAGCGGGAGCTACGAGCAGTACTTC
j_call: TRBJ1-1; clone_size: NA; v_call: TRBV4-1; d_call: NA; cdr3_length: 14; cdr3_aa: CASSQDVQWAEAFF; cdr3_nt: TGCGCCAGCAGCCAAGATGTACAGTGGGCTGAAGCTTTCTTT
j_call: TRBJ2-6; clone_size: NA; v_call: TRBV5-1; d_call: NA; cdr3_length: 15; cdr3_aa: CASSRGSSGANVLTF; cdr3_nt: TGCGCCAGCAGCAGGGGGAGCTCTGGGGCCAACGTCCTGACTTTC
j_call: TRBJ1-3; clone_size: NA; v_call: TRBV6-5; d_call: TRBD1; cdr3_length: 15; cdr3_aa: CASSSLPGGGNTIYF; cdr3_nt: TGTGCCAGCAGTTCCCTTCCAGGGGGTGGAAACACCATATATTTT
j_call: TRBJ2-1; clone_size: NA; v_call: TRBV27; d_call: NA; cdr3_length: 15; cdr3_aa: CASWRVVGSYNEQFF; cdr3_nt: TGTGCCAGCTGGCGGGTGGTAGGGTCCTACAATGAGCAGTTCTTC
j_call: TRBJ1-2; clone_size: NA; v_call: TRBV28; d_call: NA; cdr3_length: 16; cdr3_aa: CASSSIGEGAGYGYTF; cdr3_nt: TGTGCCAGCAGTTCGATAGGGGAGGGCGCGGGCTATGGCTACACCTTC
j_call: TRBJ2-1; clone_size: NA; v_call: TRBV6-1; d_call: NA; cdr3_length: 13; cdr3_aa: CASDRSSYNEQFF; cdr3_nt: TGTGCCAGCGACAGGTCCTCCTACAATGAGCAGTTCTTC
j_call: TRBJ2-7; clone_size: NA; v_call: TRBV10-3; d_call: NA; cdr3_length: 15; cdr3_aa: CAISEGGGFGPEQYF; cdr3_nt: TGTGCCATCAGTGAAGGAGGAGGGTTCGGGCCCGAGCAGTACTTC
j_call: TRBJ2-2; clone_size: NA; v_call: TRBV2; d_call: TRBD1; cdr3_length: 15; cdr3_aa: CASSTVQGSTGELFF; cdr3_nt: TGTGCCAGCAGCACCGTACAGGGGAGCACCGGGGAGCTGTTTTTT
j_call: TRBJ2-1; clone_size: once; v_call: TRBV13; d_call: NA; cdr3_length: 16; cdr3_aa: CASSRKQGSSYNEQFF; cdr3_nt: TGTGCCAGCAGCCGAAAACAGGGAAGCTCCTACAATGAGCAGTTCTTC
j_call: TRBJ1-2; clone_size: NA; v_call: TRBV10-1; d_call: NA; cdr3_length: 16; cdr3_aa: CASSESIPQGGYGYTF; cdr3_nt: TGCGCCAGCAGTGAGTCGATTCCCCAGGGCGGCTATGGCTACACCTTC
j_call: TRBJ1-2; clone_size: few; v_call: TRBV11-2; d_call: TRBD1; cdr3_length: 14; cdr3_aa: CASSSTGTGGGYTF; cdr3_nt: TGTGCCAGCAGCTCCACCGGGACAGGCGGAGGCTACACCTTC
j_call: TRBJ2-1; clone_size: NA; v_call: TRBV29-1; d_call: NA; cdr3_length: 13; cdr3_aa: CSAAGASYNEQFF; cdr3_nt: TGCAGCGCCGCAGGGGCCTCCTACAATGAGCAGTTCTTC
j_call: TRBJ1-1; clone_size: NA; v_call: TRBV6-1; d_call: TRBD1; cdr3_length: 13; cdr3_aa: CASSERQGGEAFF; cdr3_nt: TGTGCCAGCAGTGAAAGGCAGGGGGGTGAAGCTTTCTTT
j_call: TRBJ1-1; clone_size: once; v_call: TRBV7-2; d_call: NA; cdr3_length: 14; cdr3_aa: CASSLGLTGTEAFF; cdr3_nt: TGTGCCAGCAGCTTGGGGCTCACAGGGACTGAAGCTTTCTTT
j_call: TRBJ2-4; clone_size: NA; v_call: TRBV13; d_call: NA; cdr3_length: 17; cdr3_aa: CASSLERRRAGENIQYF; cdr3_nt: TGTGCCAGCAGCTTAGAGAGACGGCGAGCGGGCGAAAACATTCAGTACTTC
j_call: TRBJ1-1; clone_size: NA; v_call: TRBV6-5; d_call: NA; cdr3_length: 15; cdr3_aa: CASSSTGLGDTEAFF; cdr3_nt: TGTGCCAGCAGCTCTACAGGGTTAGGGGACACTGAAGCTTTCTTT
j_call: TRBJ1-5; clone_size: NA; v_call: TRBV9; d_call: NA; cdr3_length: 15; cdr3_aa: CASSVEAEGNQPQHF; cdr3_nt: TGTGCCAGCAGCGTAGAGGCCGAGGGCAATCAGCCCCAGCATTTT
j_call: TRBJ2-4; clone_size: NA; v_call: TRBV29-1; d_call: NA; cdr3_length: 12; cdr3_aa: CSVGREKNIQYF; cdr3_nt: TGCAGCGTTGGCCGGGAAAAAAACATTCAGTACTTC
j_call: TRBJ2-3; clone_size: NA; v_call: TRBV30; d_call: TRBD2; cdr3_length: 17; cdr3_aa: CAWARASGGSRTDTQYF; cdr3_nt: TGTGCCTGGGCCCGCGCATCTGGCGGGAGTCGGACAGATACGCAGTATTTT
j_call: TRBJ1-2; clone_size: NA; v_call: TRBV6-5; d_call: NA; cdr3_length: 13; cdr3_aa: CASSWGANYGYTF; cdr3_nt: TGTGCCAGCAGTTGGGGAGCTAACTATGGCTACACCTTC
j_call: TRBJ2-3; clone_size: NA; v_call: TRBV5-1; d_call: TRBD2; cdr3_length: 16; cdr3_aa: CASSLGLAGEVDTQYF; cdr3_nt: TGCGCCAGCAGCTTGGGACTAGCGGGAGAGGTAGATACGCAGTATTTT
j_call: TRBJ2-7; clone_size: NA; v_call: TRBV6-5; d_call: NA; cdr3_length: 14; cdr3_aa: CASSYGAGQYEQYF; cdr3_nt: TGTGCCAGCAGTTACGGGGCAGGACAGTACGAGCAGTACTTC
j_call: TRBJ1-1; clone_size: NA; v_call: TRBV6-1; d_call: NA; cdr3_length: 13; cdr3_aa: CASSFEGRAEAFF; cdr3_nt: TGTGCCAGCAGCTTCGAGGGTCGGGCTGAAGCTTTCTTT
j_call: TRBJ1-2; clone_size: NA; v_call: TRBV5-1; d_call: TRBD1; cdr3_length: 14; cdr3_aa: CASRRTGGEYGYTF; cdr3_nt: TGCGCCAGCAGACGGACAGGGGGCGAATATGGCTACACCTTC